One and the same sample provided the 28 T cell receptor beta chains below, sequenced in a study of OX40 agonist ivuxolimab in advanced cancers. Profiling relied on immunoSEQ multiplex PCR, and the TCRdb table lists in-frame clones only, not all of them. The data contain 45,000 to 65,000 clones, about 90% of them singletons. The material sequenced was CD4+ or CD8+ T cells sorted from blood, taken in a trial of the OX40 agonist ivuxolimab. The receptors originated from an adult with an advanced solid tumor such as melanoma, head and neck, liver or kidney cancer.

The V call is TRBV5-4, the J call TRBJ2-1; D perhaps matches TRBD1 (6 bases). The CDR3 is made up of 14 amino acids. V lost 4 bases, J lost 10 bases, and 18 bases lay in between. The V gene's germline CDR1 is SGHNT and CDR2 YYREEE (reference sequence). The CDR3 spells CASSTMGHSGEQFF. The CDR3 DNA is TGTGCCAGCAGCACTATGGGACACTCGGGAGAGCAGTTCTTC.

This chain links TRBV5-8 with TRBJ2-2, with D perhaps matching TRBD1 (6 bases). The CDR3 covers 15 residues. V lost 5 bases and J lost 5, with 16 bases in between. Germline values: CDR1 SGHTS, CDR2 YDEGEE. DNA of the CDR3: TGTGCCAGCAGTAAACAGGGTTCGGGTACCGGGGAGCTGTTTTTT. It is translated as CASSKQGSGTGELFF.

As DNA, the CDR3 is TGTGCCAGCAGTGCGGGACTGAACACCGGGGAGCTGTTTTTT. Protein sequence: CASSAGLNTGELFF. The chain couples TRBV25-1 to TRBJ2-2; perhaps TRBD2 as D (6 bases). This CDR3 contains 14 residues. Germline V gene sequence: CDR1 MGHDK, CDR2 SYGVNS. V gave up 4 bases and J gave up 1 base, with 7 bases separating them.

The chain recombines TRBV18 with TRBJ2-5; 9 positions agree with TRBD1. The CDR3 contains 13 residues. Losses at the gene ends were 5 bases for V and 4 bases for J; bases not matched to a gene: 2. Germline-derived CDR1 and CDR2 are KGHSH and LQKENI. CDR3 nucleotide sequence: TGTGCCAGCTCAAAGACAGGGGGAGAGACCCAGTACTTC. Its translation: CASSKTGGETQYF.

The J gene is TRBJ2-5, the V gene TRBV28; D may correspond to TRBD1 or TRBD2 (6 bases each). The CDR3 sequence is 14 residues long. Germline CDR1 is MDHEN and CDR2 is SYDVKM. Trimming took off 7 bases at V and 5 bases at J, with 17 bases between the two ends. In DNA form, the CDR3 reads TGTGCCAGCACCCCAGTGGGGGGCGGGGAGACCCAGTACTTC. It is translated as CASTPVGGGETQYF.

This chain uses TRBV10-3 with TRBJ2-3; 7 bases are a match to TRBD2. V trimming: 4 bases; J trimming: 0 bases; junction bases outside the gene matches: 10. This CDR3 is built from 17 residues. Germline V gene lookup returns CDR1 ENHRY and CDR2 SYGVKD. The CDR3 reads CAISAGIAGSSTDTQYF. Here the CDR3 DNA reads TGTGCCATCAGTGCCGGTATAGCGGGTAGTAGCACAGATACGCAGTATTTT.

V and J are TRBV18 and TRBJ1-5, with D unresolved. V shed 3 bases and J shed 2 bases, with 8 bases lying between them. The CDR3 loop spans 14 amino acids. Germline values: CDR1 KGHSH, CDR2 LQKENI. The CDR3 DNA sequence: TGTGCCAGCTCACCTTCGACGGGCAATCAGCCCCAGCATTTT. It is translated as CASSPSTGNQPQHF.

J is TRBJ1-5 and V is TRBV6-1; D not certain. Germline V gene lookup returns CDR1 MNHNS and CDR2 SASEGT. This CDR3 has 15 amino acids. V lost 7 bases to trimming and J lost 5 bases, with 18 bases between them. The CDR3 DNA sequence: TGTGCCAGCAAGCTTACTATTACGGGGTATCAGCCCCAGCATTTT. Translation gives CASKLTITGYQPQHF.

The chain is built from TRBV2 and TRBJ1-4; the D is unclear. Germline CDR1 and CDR2: SNHLY and FYNNEI. The CDR3 runs 13 residues. The germline V and J ends were trimmed by 5 bases and 8 bases, with 12 bases remaining between them. As DNA, the CDR3 is TGTGCCAGCAGTTTGAACGTAGACGAAAAACTGTTTTTT. It encodes CASSLNVDEKLFF.

A single count supports this clone. The rearrangement links TRBV6-1 to TRBJ1-4, with a tentative D call TRBD1 (5 bases). There are 11 residues in the CDR3. V lost 7 bases, J lost 8 bases, and 8 bases lay in between. Germline lookup yields CDR1 MNHNS and CDR2 SASEGT. The CDR3 nucleotides read TGTGCCAGCATCTGGGGGGAAAAACTGTTTTTT. Protein: CASIWGEKLFF.

This clone was counted a single time. The chain combines TRBV2 with TRBJ2-7; either TRBD1 or TRBD2 may supply D (5 bases each). This CDR3 has 14 residues. CDR1 and CDR2 (germline): SNHLY, FYNNEI. Trimming took off 4 bases at V and 5 bases at J, with 15 bases between the two ends. CDR3 loop: CASSGVGGFHEQYF. The CDR3 coding sequence is TGTGCCAGCAGTGGGGTTGGGGGATTTCACGAGCAGTACTTC.

J is TRBJ2-1 and V is TRBV9; D is unclear. V gave up 3 bases and J gave up 7 bases, with 14 bases separating them. The CDR3 runs 14 residues. From germline, CDR1 is SGDLS and CDR2 YYNGEE. The CDR3: CASSGTILGNEQFF. The CDR3, as DNA: TGTGCCAGCAGCGGGACCATCCTCGGGAATGAGCAGTTCTTC.

V usage is TRBV14 and J usage is TRBJ2-1; 8 bases align to TRBD2. CDR1 and CDR2 from the germline V gene are SGHDN and FVKESK. This CDR3 region has 15 residues. V gave up 4 bases and J gave up 9 bases; unmatched junction bases: 11. CDR3 nucleotide sequence: TGTGCCAGCAGCCCCCGGGGTAGCGGGAACAGTGAGCAGTTCTTC. Protein: CASSPRGSGNSEQFF.

This rearrangement joins TRBV28 to TRBJ2-7; perhaps D is TRBD1 or TRBD2 (6 bases each). The CDR3 totals 15 residues. The germline V gene has CDR1 MDHEN and CDR2 SYDVKM. Trimming pared 6 bases from V and 3 bases from J, leaving 18 bases between. CDR3 region: CASSRPGALIYEQYF. The DNA of the CDR3 is TGTGCCAGCAGCCGACCGGGGGCGCTGATCTACGAGCAGTACTTC.

CDR3 residues: CASSYSTGLGGYTF. Here the CDR3 DNA reads TGTGCCAGCAGTTACTCAACAGGGTTGGGTGGCTACACCTTC. This chain uses TRBV6-5 with TRBJ1-2; weak D call: TRBD1 (6 bases). V lost 0 bases and J 7 bases, leaving 12 bases between the germline ends. This CDR3 is 14 amino acids long. Per the germline V gene, CDR1 is MNHEY and CDR2 is SVGAGI.

The chain combines TRBV4-2 with TRBJ2-3; 7 nucleotides agree with TRBD2. The CDR3 is made up of 16 amino acids. Germline V gene data show CDR1 as LGHNA and CDR2 as YNFKEQ. Trimming took 8 bases from V and 1 from J; bases not matched to a gene: 12. This chain's CDR3 is CASQNVAGDRTDTQYF. The CDR3 region has the DNA TGTGCCAGCCAAAACGTGGCGGGGGACCGCACAGATACGCAGTATTTT.

This clone was counted between two and nine times. The rearrangement links TRBV7-8 to TRBJ1-2; no firm D call. Trimming shortened V by 5 bases and J by 4 bases, and 20 bases separated the two germline ends. CDR1 and CDR2 (germline): SGHVS, FQNEAQ. CDR3 length: 16 amino acids. The CDR3 sequence: CASSAWAGPFGYGYTF. The CDR3, as DNA: TGTGCCAGCAGCGCCTGGGCCGGCCCTTTTGGCTATGGCTACACCTTC.

The chain recombines TRBV5-1 with TRBJ2-6; no definite D call. V lost 6 bases and J lost 0, with 13 bases in between. The CDR3 totals 16 residues. CDR1 and CDR2 (germline): SGHRS, YFSETQ. CDR3 protein: CASTRTSSSGANVLTF. CDR3 nucleotide sequence: TGCGCCAGCACCAGGACGTCGAGCTCTGGGGCCAACGTCCTGACTTTC.

This chain joins TRBV18 and TRBJ2-1; 9 bases align to TRBD2. V shed 8 bases and J 9 bases; nucleotides not matched to a gene: 17. The CDR3 consists of 16 residues. The V gene's germline CDR1 is KGHSH and CDR2 LQKENI. As DNA, the CDR3 is TGTGCCAGCCCCCCTGATTCTAGCGGGACTAAGGGTGAGCAGTTCTTC. The encoded protein is CASPPDSSGTKGEQFF.

The chain has TRBV19 and TRBJ2-1; 12 bases line up with TRBD2. Losses at the gene ends were 5 bases for V and 7 bases for J; bases not matched to a gene: 3. Germline-derived CDR1 and CDR2 are LNHDA and SQIVND (reference sequence). The CDR3 is 14 residues long. CDR3 residues: CASSGLAGRNEQFF. CDR3 nucleotides: TGTGCCAGTAGTGGACTAGCGGGAAGGAATGAGCAGTTCTTC.

The chain uses TRBV6-5 and TRBJ2-7; possibly TRBD1 or TRBD2 for D (5 bases each). Trimming shortened V by 6 bases and J by 4 bases, and 13 bases separated the two germline ends. Germline assignment: CDR1 MNHEY and CDR2 SVGAGI. The CDR3 has 13 amino acids. This CDR3 reads CASRGTGTYEQYF. CDR3 DNA sequence: TGTGCCAGCAGGGGGACCGGTACTTACGAGCAGTACTTC.

The chain employs TRBV6-5 and TRBJ1-2; maybe TRBD1 (6 bases). V lost 0 bases and J 3 bases, leaving 11 bases between the germline ends. The germline V gene encodes CDR1 MNHEY and CDR2 SVGAGI. The CDR3 consists of 15 residues. CDR3 in amino acids: CASSYSTGRYYGYTF. The CDR3 DNA follows: TGTGCCAGCAGTTACTCGACAGGTCGTTACTATGGCTACACCTTC.

This chain joins TRBV12-5 and TRBJ2-7, with 11 bases matching TRBD2. This CDR3 region has 14 residues. Germline V gene lookup returns CDR1 LGHNT and CDR2 FRNRAP. V lost 6 bases, J lost 6 bases, and 7 bases stayed unmatched. CDR3 region: CASGPLAGVGEQYF. As DNA, the CDR3 is TGTGCTAGTGGGCCACTAGCGGGAGTGGGCGAGCAGTACTTC.

The chain has TRBV19 and TRBJ1-2; D not certain. Trimming took off 3 bases at V and 7 bases at J, with 15 bases between the two ends. This CDR3 region has 14 residues. The germline V gene has CDR1 LNHDA and CDR2 SQIVND (reference sequence). CDR3: CASSIGLDYSGYTF. CDR3 in DNA: TGTGCCAGTAGTATCGGTTTGGACTATAGTGGCTACACCTTC.

The V call is TRBV28, the J call TRBJ2-4; D gene uncertain. Between the trimmed V and J ends, which lost 10 bases and 0 bases, there was a span of 10 bases. The length of the CDR3 is 13 residues. From germline, CDR1 is MDHEN and CDR2 SYDVKM. CDR3 in DNA: TGTGCCACCTTGGAAGTAGCCAAAAACATTCAGTACTTC. This gives the protein CATLEVAKNIQYF. Supplemented by reference TRBV28 and TRBJ2-4, the full variable domain reads DVKVTQSSRYLVKRTGEKVFLECVQDMDHENMFWYRQDPGLGLRLIYFSYDVKMKEKGDIPEGYSVSREKKERFSLILESASTNQTSMYLCATLEVAKNIQYFGAGTRLSVL.

The V call is TRBV27, the J call TRBJ2-7; D is unresolved. Between the trimmed V and J ends, which lost 3 bases and 2 bases, there was a span of 8 bases. This CDR3 is 13 amino acids long. Germline lookup yields CDR1 MNHEY and CDR2 SMNVEV (reference sequence). DNA of the CDR3: TGTGCCAGCAGTTTGGGCTACCCCTACGAGCAGTACTTC. It is translated as CASSLGYPYEQYF.

J is TRBJ2-7 and V is TRBV6-5; D remains ambiguous. Germline V lookup: CDR1 MNHEY, CDR2 SVGAGI. This CDR3 has 13 residues. Trimming left V 5 bases short and J 3 bases short, with 11 bases between. The CDR3 here is CASSRLKGYEQYF. CDR3 DNA: TGTGCCAGCAGTCGGCTTAAGGGCTACGAGCAGTACTTC.

The chain recombines TRBV11-2 with TRBJ2-1, with D possibly TRBD2 on 6 matching bases. V lost 4 bases, J lost 4 bases, and 8 bases lay in between. CDR3 length: 13 amino acids. From germline, CDR1 is SGHAT and CDR2 FQNNGV. Here the CDR3 DNA reads TGTGCCAGCAGCTGGGGGGAATACAATGAGCAGTTCTTC. Protein sequence: CASSWGEYNEQFF.